This TCR beta chain is from a study of shared clonotypes between healthy human individuals. Data came from immunoSEQ multiplex PCR; TCRdb stores just in-frame clones and leaves some out. The data show 1.5 million to 2.5 million clones, approximately 95% seen once. CDR3 size: 15 residues. CDR1 is SGHNT and CDR2 is YYREEE in the germline V gene (reference sequence). V shed 4 bases and J 6 bases; nucleotides not matched to a gene: 10. CD45RO-negative, CCR7-selected cells formed the naive CD8 fraction, which excluded terminally differentiated effector memory CD45RA+ cells. The V and J genes are TRBV5-4 and TRBJ2-1; 7 bases fit TRBD1. The sample comprised naive CD8+ T cells sorted from blood. The sequence derives from a man aged 18 to 29 in good health. This CDR3 is CASSDRDRVGNEQFF. The CDR3 region has the DNA TGTGCCAGCAGCGACCGGGACAGAGTGGGCAATGAGCAGTTCTTC.